The 28 T cell receptor beta chains given below trace back to one sample, sequenced in a study of blood T cell repertoires in COVID-19. The assay was immunoSEQ multiplex PCR, and TCRdb's table has in-frame clones only and misses some. This repertoire shows some 300,000 clones, more than 75% found once; its top ten account for approximately 2%. Material for sequencing was PBMCs or T cells enriched from blood (not recorded which). These receptors came from a woman aged 55-69 years in a cohort exposed to, infected with or recovered from COVID-19 (not recorded which).

V and J are TRBV12-2 and TRBJ2-7; the tabulated D call, TRBD2, remains unverified against the DNA. TRBV12-2 is a documented pseudogene. This CDR3 is built from 13 residues. The CDR3 DNA reads as TGTTACCCACTAGCGGGAGTAAGTCACGAGCAGTACTTC. This translates into CYPLAGVSHEQYF.

V is TRBV28 and J is TRBJ1-5; D unclear. V was clipped by 4 bases and J by 3 bases, with 16 bases between them. The CDR3 runs 16 residues. Germline loops: CDR1 MDHEN, CDR2 SYDVKM. The CDR3 protein is CASSSRAYSLNQPQHF. The CDR3 region has the DNA TGTGCCAGCAGTTCGAGGGCCTACAGCCTCAATCAGCCCCAGCATTTT.

The V call is TRBV18, the J call TRBJ2-7; 7 bases line up with TRBD1. Unmatched junction bases numbered 4, after V lost 5 bases and J lost 3 bases. The CDR3 loop spans 13 amino acids. Germline assignment: CDR1 KGHSH and CDR2 LQKENI. DNA for the CDR3: TGTGCCAGCTCAGTGGGACAGAGCTACGAGCAGTACTTC. Translation: CASSVGQSYEQYF.

This chain links TRBV2 with TRBJ2-3; 11 nucleotides match TRBD2. V shed 5 bases, J shed 4 bases, and the junction held 5 bases outside the gene matches. The germline CDR1 and CDR2 sequences are SNHLY and FYNNEI. The CDR3 length is 15 residues. CDR3 protein: CASSPGLAAPDTQYF. The CDR3 DNA reads TGTGCCAGCAGTCCGGGACTAGCGGCCCCAGATACGCAGTATTTT.

The chain couples TRBV7-9 to TRBJ1-1, with 7 bases that match TRBD1. The CDR3 contains 13 residues. Germline loops: CDR1 SEHNR, CDR2 FQNEAQ (reference sequence). V trimming: 3 bases; J trimming: 7 bases; junction bases outside the gene matches: 5. The CDR3 loop reads CASSFFQGGEAFF. CDR3 DNA: TGTGCCAGCAGCTTCTTCCAGGGGGGTGAAGCTTTCTTT.

The chain employs TRBV2 and TRBJ2-2; D is possibly TRBD2 (6 bases). Germline CDR1 reads SNHLY; CDR2 reads FYNNEI. V lost 4 bases, J lost 4 bases, and 13 bases lay in between. The CDR3 extends over 15 amino acids. DNA of the CDR3: TGTGCCAGCAGTGTTGACGGGAGAGGCACCGGGGAGCTGTTTTTT. This translates into CASSVDGRGTGELFF.

This clone was detected only once. The chain has TRBV2 and TRBJ2-3; 8 positions agree with TRBD1. V dropped 4 bases and J dropped 6; count of bases not matched to a gene: 3. In germline, CDR1 is SNHLY, CDR2 FYNNEI. The CDR3 consists of 13 residues. The CDR3 DNA reads TGTGCCAGCAGTGGGGACAGGCGGGATACGCAGTATTTT. It specifies CASSGDRRDTQYF.

This chain links TRBV28 with TRBJ1-2, with D unresolved. This CDR3 region has 13 residues. The germline V gene has CDR1 MDHEN and CDR2 SYDVKM. Trimming stripped 4 bases from V and 3 bases from J, with 9 bases between. CDR3 in amino acids: CASSWAADYGYTF. The DNA of the CDR3 is TGTGCCAGCAGTTGGGCAGCCGACTATGGCTACACCTTC.

The J gene is TRBJ2-1, the V gene TRBV6-2 or TRBV6-3; no definite D call. Trimming cost V 3 bases and J 10 bases, with 7 bases left between them. Germline V gene data show CDR1 as MNHEY and CDR2 as SVGEGT. The CDR3 extends over 11 amino acids. The CDR3 sequence: CASSYVQEQFF. CDR3 coding DNA: TGTGCCAGCAGTTATGTCCAGGAGCAGTTCTTC.

The J gene is TRBJ1-2, the V gene TRBV12-3 or TRBV12-4, with 7 bases lining up with TRBD1. The V and J ends lost 5 bases and 6 bases, in that order; junction bases with no gene match: 6. This CDR3 region has 13 residues. For the CDR3, the DNA is TGTGCCAGCAGTCCACAGGGGAATGATGGCTACACCTTC. It translates to CASSPQGNDGYTF.

The chain has TRBV11-2 and TRBJ2-1; 10 bases agree with TRBD2. This CDR3 has 15 amino acids. Germline V lookup: CDR1 SGHAT, CDR2 FQNNGV. V shed 4 bases and J 6 bases; nucleotides not matched to a gene: 6. CDR3 DNA: TGTGCCAGCAGCTCAGCGGGAGGGCGAGGCAATGAGCAGTTCTTC. Translation gives CASSSAGGRGNEQFF.

The V call is TRBV27, the J call TRBJ2-7, with TRBD2 matching 12 bases. The CDR3 length is 16 residues. V shed 0 bases and J 1 base; nucleotides not matched to a gene: 1. The germline CDR1 and CDR2 sequences are MNHEY and SMNVEV (reference sequence). CDR3 nucleotides: TGTGCCAGCAGTTTATCTGGGACTAGCGGGTCCTACGAGCAGTACTTC. Its translation: CASSLSGTSGSYEQYF.

This chain connects TRBV6-5 to TRBJ1-2, with a weak D call TRBD1 (5 bases). The CDR3 sequence is 14 residues long. V shed 2 bases and J shed 6 bases, with 13 bases lying between them. CDR1 is MNHEY and CDR2 is SVGAGI in the germline V gene. This CDR3 reads CASSYEAGSNGYTF. The CDR3 DNA reads as TGTGCCAGCAGTTACGAGGCAGGGTCTAATGGCTACACCTTC.

This rearrangement joins TRBV11-2 to TRBJ2-7; 14 bases match TRBD2. The CDR3 length is 17 residues. V lost 1 base, J lost 7 bases, and 9 bases stayed unmatched. Germline V gene sequence: CDR1 SGHAT, CDR2 FQNNGV. CDR3 sequence: CASSLAPGLAGEPEQYF. DNA for the CDR3: TGTGCCAGCAGCTTAGCCCCGGGACTAGCGGGAGAACCGGAGCAGTACTTC.

V and J are TRBV21-1 and TRBJ1-2; TRBD1 reflects the table's D call only, with no check against the DNA. TRBV21-1 is a known pseudogene. The CDR3 length is 14 residues. For the CDR3, the DNA is TGTGCCAGCAGCAAACCCCAGGGGTTCCGGGGCTACACCTTC. This sequence encodes CASSKPQGFRGYTF.

The chain links TRBV5-8 to TRBJ1-2; 7 bases align to TRBD1. Per the germline V gene, CDR1 is SGHTS and CDR2 is YDEGEE. The CDR3 contains 13 residues. V was clipped by 2 bases and J by 5 bases; unmatched bases: 3. CDR3 nucleotides: TGTGCCAGCAGCTTAGGGACAGCATATGGCTACACCTTC. This codes for CASSLGTAYGYTF. The full variable domain, with the rest looked up from reference TRBV5-8 and TRBJ1-2, is EAGVTQSPTHLIKTRGQQATLRCSPISGHTSVYWYQQALGLGLQFLLWYDEGEERNRGNFPPRFSGRQFPNYSSELNVNALELEDSALYLCASSLGTAYGYTFGSGTRLTVV.

V is TRBV5-1 and J is TRBJ2-4, with 7 positions matching TRBD2. V lost 4 bases, J lost 12 bases, and 10 bases stayed unmatched. This CDR3 has 13 residues. Germline assignment: CDR1 SGHRS and CDR2 YFSETQ. The CDR3 DNA follows: TGCGCCAGCAGCCCGGAGCCGGGGGGTCGTCAGTACTTC. Amino acid sequence: CASSPEPGGRQYF.

V usage is TRBV4-1 and J usage is TRBJ2-5, with D perhaps matching TRBD2 (5 bases). This CDR3 is 13 amino acids long. The germline gives CDR1 MGHRA, CDR2 YSYEKL. Deletions cut 6 bases from V and 2 bases from J, with 10 bases between. The CDR3 here is CASSRTPQETQYF. The CDR3 DNA sequence: TGCGCCAGCAGTAGGACTCCTCAAGAGACCCAGTACTTC.

V gene TRBV5-1 combines with J gene TRBJ2-7; TRBD1 agrees at 9 bases. The junction had 9 bases not matched to a gene; V was cut back by 5 bases and J by 6 bases. The CDR3 extends over 14 amino acids. The germline gives CDR1 SGHRS, CDR2 YFSETQ. CDR3 sequence (DNA): TGCGCCAGCAGTCCCACAGGGGGCCAGCGCGAGCAGTACTTC. Translated: CASSPTGGQREQYF.

V usage is TRBV15 and J usage is TRBJ2-7, with 7 positions matching TRBD2. The V and J ends lost 6 bases and 0 bases, in that order; junction bases with no gene match: 8. The CDR3 is 15 residues long. Germline V gene lookup returns CDR1 LNHNV and CDR2 YYDKDF (reference sequence). For the CDR3, the DNA is TGTGCCACCAGGCAGGCGGGGGTTAGCTCCTACGAGCAGTACTTC. Translated, it gives CATRQAGVSSYEQYF.

The genes are TRBV9 and TRBJ1-3; 9 bases align to TRBD1. The CDR3 has 15 residues. Germline CDR1 is SGDLS and CDR2 is YYNGEE. Unmatched junction bases numbered 5, after V lost 3 bases and J lost 4 bases. The CDR3 DNA follows: TGTGCCAGCAGCGGGGGGACAGGGAGGGGAAACACCATATATTTT. Residues: CASSGGTGRGNTIYF.

The chain has TRBV5-4 and TRBJ1-3; D uncertain. The CDR3 consists of 16 residues. Germline-derived CDR1 and CDR2 are SGHNT and YYREEE (reference sequence). The V and J ends lost 1 base and 8 bases respectively, with 19 bases between them. Here the CDR3 reads CASSLRSRAGLDTIYF. CDR3 sequence (DNA): TGTGCCAGCAGCTTGCGCAGCCGGGCCGGACTGGACACCATATATTTT.

This chain joins TRBV18 and TRBJ2-3; 9 bases are a match to TRBD2. Germline V lookup: CDR1 KGHSH, CDR2 LQKENI. J lost 0 bases, V lost 2 bases, and 12 bases had no gene match. This CDR3 comprises 19 residues. The CDR3 nucleotides read TGTGCCAGCTCACCAAGATTGGCGGGAGGGGACTCTAGCACAGATACGCAGTATTTT. This codes for CASSPRLAGGDSSTDTQYF. Full variable domain (remainder filled in from reference TRBV18 and TRBJ2-3): NAGVMQNPRHLVRRRGQEARLRCSPMKGHSHVYWYRQLPEEGLKFMVYLQKENIIDESGMPKERFSAEFPKEGPSILRIQQVVRGDSAAYFCASSPRLAGGDSSTDTQYFGPGTRLTVL.

The rearrangement links TRBV7-2 to TRBJ2-6; D not certain. V shed 1 base and J shed 0 bases, with 7 bases lying between them. This CDR3 has 16 amino acids. The germline V gene has CDR1 SGHTA and CDR2 FQGNSA. The CDR3 is CASSLESYSGANVLTF. CDR3 coding DNA: TGTGCCAGCAGCTTAGAGTCCTACTCTGGGGCCAACGTCCTGACTTTC.

The chain couples TRBV10-3 to TRBJ1-3; D gene ambiguous. Germline V gene lookup returns CDR1 ENHRY and CDR2 SYGVKD. The CDR3 totals 15 residues. V lost 2 bases and J 4 bases, leaving 12 bases between the germline ends. The CDR3 DNA reads as TGTGCCATCAGTGAGGTCGAGGGTCTGGGAAACACCATATATTTT. Its protein is CAISEVEGLGNTIYF.

This sequence joins TRBV19 and TRBJ1-1, with D perhaps matching TRBD1 (5 bases). V was trimmed by 5 bases and J by 0 bases, leaving 10 bases between them. The germline CDR1 and CDR2 sequences are LNHDA and SQIVND (reference sequence). The CDR3 extends over 14 amino acids. The CDR3 sequence is CASSARGLNTEAFF. The CDR3 coding sequence is TGTGCCAGTAGTGCACGGGGGTTGAACACTGAAGCTTTCTTT.

The V call is TRBV27, the J call TRBJ1-2; D perhaps matches TRBD1 (5 bases). Trimming stripped 2 bases from V and 0 bases from J, with 10 bases between. The CDR3 runs 15 residues. Germline CDR1 is MNHEY and CDR2 is SMNVEV (reference sequence). The CDR3 here is CASSLRAGPNYGYTF. In nucleotides, the CDR3 is TGTGCCAGCAGTTTACGGGCAGGGCCTAACTATGGCTACACCTTC.

The chain employs TRBV6-5 and TRBJ1-1; D remains ambiguous. V was shortened by 4 bases and J by 10 bases, with 16 bases between the two germline ends. Germline lookup yields CDR1 MNHEY and CDR2 SVGAGI. The CDR3 has 13 amino acids. The CDR3, as DNA: TGTGCCAGCAGTTTCGTTACGAGGGATTCAGCTTTCTTT. Amino acids: CASSFVTRDSAFF.